This T cell receptor (beta chain) was observed in a study of control samples from healthy donors and cancer patients. With 5 bases removed from V and 4 bases from J, the gap between germline ends came to 6 bases. The CDR3 contains 11 residues. Germline CDR1 is LNHDA and CDR2 is SQIVND (reference sequence). This table comes from immunoSEQ multiplex PCR, and its TCRdb copy is limited to in-frame clones, with some not included. The sample yields about 28,000 clones, roughly 78% seen once. This receptor was obtained from a man aged 55 to 70 with head and neck cancer. The chain combines TRBV19 with TRBJ2-7; no clear D gene. The specimen sequenced was PBMCs. The CDR3 DNA is TGTGCCAGTAGTTCCCATTACGAGCAGTACTTC. Amino acid sequence: CASSSHYEQYF.